Shown below are 23 T cell receptor beta chains from a single sample sequenced in a study of cytotoxic CD8 clonotypes in ibrutinib-treated CLL. Profiling relied on immunoSEQ multiplex PCR, and the TCRdb table lists in-frame clones only, not all of them. The sample contains around 250,000 clones, around 70% of which appear only once. Here the sequenced sample was PBMCs, taken after 24 months of ibrutinib treatment. The receptor source for this set is a human donor with chronic lymphocytic leukemia.

CDR3 region: CASSLGIPSSYEQYF. The CDR3 DNA reads as TGTGCCAGCAGCTTGGGGATCCCCTCCTCCTACGAGCAGTACTTC. The chain carries TRBV5-6 and TRBJ2-7; D not resolved. V gave up 0 bases and J gave up 0 bases, with 10 bases separating them. Per the germline V gene, CDR1 is SGHDT and CDR2 is YYEEEE. This CDR3 has 15 amino acids.

The rearrangement links TRBV7-6 to TRBJ1-5; TRBD1 matches 10 bases. Germline V gene lookup returns CDR1 SGHVS and CDR2 FNYEAQ. The CDR3 is 17 residues long. V gave up 0 bases and J gave up 2 bases; unmatched junction bases: 4. The CDR3 coding sequence is TGTGCCAGCAGCTTAGCCTCCGGGACAGGGGGCAATCAGCCCCAGCATTTT. It specifies CASSLASGTGGNQPQHF.

CDR3 loop: CAWSQGPNTEAFF. DNA for the CDR3: TGTGCCTGGAGTCAGGGGCCAAACACTGAAGCTTTCTTT. The rearrangement joins TRBV30 to TRBJ1-1; D may be TRBD1 (6 bases). Germline loops: CDR1 GTSNPN, CDR2 SVGIG (reference sequence). The ends were cut back, 2 bases at V and 2 bases at J, with 9 bases in the middle. This CDR3 spans 13 amino acids.

This clone was recorded a few times. The V gene is TRBV15, the J gene TRBJ1-2; D unresolved. The length of the CDR3 is 16 residues. Germline V gene sequence: CDR1 LNHNV, CDR2 YYDKDF (reference sequence). The V end was cut by 1 base, the J end by 0 bases, with 12 bases between. As DNA, the CDR3 is TGTGCCACCAGCAGAGGGGAGGGTACGGCTAACTATGGCTACACCTTC. Protein product: CATSRGEGTANYGYTF.

This clone was recorded a few times. J is TRBJ2-1 and V is TRBV13; possibly TRBD1 for D (5 bases). Germline CDR1 is PRHDT and CDR2 is FYEKMQ (reference sequence). V lost 5 bases, J lost 7 bases, and 9 bases lay in between. The CDR3 consists of 12 residues. CDR3 nucleotide sequence: TGTGCCAGCAGCGCCAGACAGAATGAGCAGTTCTTC. The encoded protein is CASSARQNEQFF.

The rearrangement links TRBV4-3 to TRBJ2-3, with D tentatively TRBD2 (5 bases). Between the trimmed V and J ends, which lost 0 bases and 5 bases, there was a span of 12 bases. Germline V gene sequence: CDR1 LGHNA, CDR2 YSLEER. This CDR3 contains 15 residues. The CDR3 region is CASSQDSSSVDTQYF. The CDR3 DNA reads as TGCGCCAGCAGCCAAGATTCTAGCAGTGTAGATACGCAGTATTTT.

The chain combines TRBV2 with TRBJ2-1, with 8 bases fitting TRBD2. Per the germline V gene, CDR1 is SNHLY and CDR2 is FYNNEI. This CDR3 contains 15 residues. The V gene end was trimmed by 4 bases and the J gene end by 10 bases; junction bases not matched to a gene: 12. CDR3 nucleotides: TGTGCCAGCAGTGTCTTATTAGCGGGGCACGGGGAGCAGTTCTTC. This gives the protein CASSVLLAGHGEQFF.

This chain uses TRBV7-9 with TRBJ2-3; 10 bases map to TRBD2. The length of the CDR3 is 16 residues. The V segment lost 5 bases and the J segment 0 bases; nucleotides outside the gene matches: 5. Looked up from germline, CDR1 is SEHNR and CDR2 is FQNEAQ (reference sequence). CDR3 DNA: TGTGCCAGCAGCACCAGGACTAGCGGTAGCACAGATACGCAGTATTTT. Amino acids: CASSTRTSGSTDTQYF.

The J gene is TRBJ2-5, the V gene TRBV20-1; D not certain. CDR1 and CDR2 (germline): DFQATT, SNEGSKA (reference sequence). The CDR3 runs to 11 residues. In nucleotides, the CDR3 is TGCAGCCCCCATAAGGGTGAGACCCAGTACTTC. Translation: CSPHKGETQYF.

The chain couples TRBV29-1 to TRBJ2-1, with 11 bases matching TRBD2. Germline V gives CDR1 SQVTM, CDR2 ANQGSEA. V dropped 6 bases and J dropped 3; count of bases not matched to a gene: 4. CDR3 length: 14 residues. The CDR3, as DNA: TGCAGCGTCGTAGCGGGAGGGTACTACAATGAGCAGTTCTTC. Encoded protein: CSVVAGGYYNEQFF.

This rearrangement joins TRBV6-6 to TRBJ2-7; D is unresolved. This CDR3 is 13 amino acids long. Germline CDR1 and CDR2: MNHNY and SVGAGI (reference sequence). V lost 7 bases, J lost 2 bases, and 12 bases lay in between. The CDR3 spells CASIGNFPYEQYF. In DNA form, the CDR3 reads TGTGCCAGCATAGGGAATTTTCCCTACGAGCAGTACTTC.

CDR3 nucleotide sequence: TGTGCCAGCAGTGAAGGACAGGGTGGTAATGAAAAACTGTTTTTT. It is translated as CASSEGQGGNEKLFF. The rearrangement joins TRBV6-1 to TRBJ1-4; 7 positions agree with TRBD1. V shed 1 base and J 4 bases; nucleotides not matched to a gene: 3. The CDR3 loop spans 15 amino acids. CDR1 and CDR2 (germline): MNHNS, SASEGT.

This clone was counted a single time. DNA of the CDR3: TGTGCCATCAGACAGGGGGAGGACACTGAAGCTTTCTTT. It codes for CAIRQGEDTEAFF. V and J are TRBV10-3 and TRBJ1-1, with 8 bases aligning to TRBD1. CDR1 is ENHRY and CDR2 is SYGVKD in the germline V gene. V dropped 6 bases and J dropped 3; count of bases not matched to a gene: 3. There are 13 residues in the CDR3.

This sequence joins TRBV19 and TRBJ2-2; tentative D call: TRBD1 (5 bases). Germline V gene lookup returns CDR1 LNHDA and CDR2 SQIVND (reference sequence). The V end lost 6 bases, the J end lost 3 bases, and 11 bases lay between the germline ends. The CDR3 has 14 amino acids. As DNA, the CDR3 is TGTGCCAGTAGCCACACAGGTGACACCGGGGAGCTGTTTTTT. This sequence encodes CASSHTGDTGELFF.

Remarks on this clone: The junction and the germline gene differ at one end; a read error may be behind it. V is TRBV7-7 and J is TRBJ2-2; TRBD2 aligns across 7 bases. Germline V gene data show CDR1 as SSHAT and CDR2 as FNYEAQ (reference sequence). The CDR3 length is 13 residues. In DNA form, the CDR3 reads TGTGCTAGCAGCTTATCGGGAGGCGGGGAGCTGTTTTTT. As protein: CASSLSGGGELFF.

This clone was seen a handful of times. CDR3 in amino acids: CASRDGLEKLFF. As DNA, the CDR3 is TGTGCCAGCAGGGACGGCCTTGAAAAACTGTTTTTT. The chain couples TRBV27 to TRBJ1-4; D is undetermined. The CDR3 loop spans 12 amino acids. Germline assignment: CDR1 MNHEY and CDR2 SMNVEV (reference sequence). V was shortened by 6 bases and J by 7 bases, with 9 bases between the two germline ends.

This chain connects TRBV14 to TRBJ2-1; D unresolved. Trimming cost V 4 bases and J 6 bases, with 19 bases left between them. This CDR3 has 16 amino acids. The germline V gene has CDR1 SGHDN and CDR2 FVKESK. DNA of the CDR3: TGTGCCAGCAGCCGCGACATGGGCTCGCCCTCCAATGAGCAGTTCTTC. It yields the protein CASSRDMGSPSNEQFF.

This chain joins TRBV20-1 and TRBJ1-2; no reliable D call. The CDR3 is made up of 11 amino acids. V was clipped by 2 bases and J by 4 bases, with 5 bases between them. Germline V gene data show CDR1 as DFQATT and CDR2 as SNEGSKA (reference sequence). Written as DNA, the CDR3 is TGCAGTGCTAGATTAGGCTATGGCTACACCTTC. Translating it yields CSARLGYGYTF.

V is TRBV14 and J is TRBJ2-1; 12 bases are shared with TRBD2. The germline V gene has CDR1 SGHDN and CDR2 FVKESK. With 4 bases clipped from V and 6 bases from J, the junction kept 7 bases outside the gene matches. The CDR3 is made up of 16 amino acids. The CDR3 here is CASSPSLAGGPNEQFF. CDR3 bases: TGTGCCAGCAGCCCTTCGCTAGCGGGAGGGCCCAATGAGCAGTTCTTC.

The gene calls are TRBV6-5 and TRBJ1-1, with 7 nucleotides matching TRBD1. The junction had 7 bases not matched to a gene; V was cut back by 5 bases and J by 4 bases. The CDR3 sequence is 14 residues long. Germline V gene data show CDR1 as MNHEY and CDR2 as SVGAGI. DNA of the CDR3: TGTGCCAGCAGTCCGACAGGGTTGGTCACTGAAGCTTTCTTT. This translates into CASSPTGLVTEAFF.

The chain carries TRBV7-3 and TRBJ2-7; unclear D gene. Germline V gives CDR1 SGHTA, CDR2 FQGTGA. This CDR3 is 13 amino acids long. The V end was cut by 5 bases, the J end by 4 bases, with 12 bases between. The CDR3 here is CASSQYRWYEQYF. In DNA, the CDR3 is TGTGCCAGCAGCCAATACCGGTGGTACGAGCAGTACTTC.

This chain links TRBV28 with TRBJ2-2; 11 bases align to TRBD2. Germline V gene data show CDR1 as MDHEN and CDR2 as SYDVKM. The V and J ends lost 5 bases and 8 bases, in that order; junction bases with no gene match: 10. There are 16 residues in the CDR3. CDR3 amino acids: CASSLRTSGSWGELFF. CDR3 DNA: TGTGCCAGCAGTCTAAGGACTAGCGGGTCATGGGGGGAGCTGTTTTTT.

V usage is TRBV29-1 and J usage is TRBJ2-3; no firm D call. With 2 bases removed from V and 2 bases from J, the gap between germline ends came to 11 bases. This CDR3 region has 14 residues. Germline V lookup: CDR1 SQVTM, CDR2 ANQGSEA. The CDR3 DNA follows: TGCAGCGTTGAACTAGGCTACTCCACAGATACGCAGTATTTT. Translating gives CSVELGYSTDTQYF.